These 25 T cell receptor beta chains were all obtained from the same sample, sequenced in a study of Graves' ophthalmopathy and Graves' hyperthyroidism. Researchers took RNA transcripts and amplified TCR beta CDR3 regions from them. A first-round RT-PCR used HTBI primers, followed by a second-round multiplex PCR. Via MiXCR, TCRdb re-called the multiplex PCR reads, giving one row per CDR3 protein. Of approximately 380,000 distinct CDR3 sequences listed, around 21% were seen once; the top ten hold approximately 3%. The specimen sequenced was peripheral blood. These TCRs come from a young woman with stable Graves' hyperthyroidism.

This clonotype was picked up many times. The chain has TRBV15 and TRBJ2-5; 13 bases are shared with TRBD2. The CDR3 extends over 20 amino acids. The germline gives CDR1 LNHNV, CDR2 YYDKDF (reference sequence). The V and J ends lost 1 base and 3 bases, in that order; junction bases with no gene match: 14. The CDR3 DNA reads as TGTGCCACCAGCAGAGCCACCGGACTAGCGGGAGCCGGGATAGAAGAGACCCAGTACTTC. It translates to CATSRATGLAGAGIEETQYF.

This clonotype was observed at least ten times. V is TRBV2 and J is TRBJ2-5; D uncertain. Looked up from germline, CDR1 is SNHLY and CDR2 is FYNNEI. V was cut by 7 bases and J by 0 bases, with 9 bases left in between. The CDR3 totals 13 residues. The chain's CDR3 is CASTTPYQETQYF. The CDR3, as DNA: TGTGCCAGCACTACCCCGTACCAAGAGACCCAGTACTTC. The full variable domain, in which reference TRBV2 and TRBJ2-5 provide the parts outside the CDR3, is EPEVTQTPSHQVTQMGQEVILRCVPISNHLYFYWYRQILGQKVEFLVSFYNNEISEKSEIFDDQFSVERPDGSNFTLKIRSTKLEDSAMYFCASTTPYQETQYFGPGTRLLVL.

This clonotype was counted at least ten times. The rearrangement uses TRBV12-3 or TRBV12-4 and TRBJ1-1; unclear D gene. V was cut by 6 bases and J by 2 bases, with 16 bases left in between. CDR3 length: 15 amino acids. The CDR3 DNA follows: TGTGCCAGCAGGGCCCTCGGGATGCCTAACACTGAAGCTTTCTTT. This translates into CASRALGMPNTEAFF.

The CDR3 spells CASSLDSNQCTEAFF. Written as DNA, the CDR3 is TGTGCCAGCAGTTTAGACAGCAACCAGTGTACTGAAGCTTTCTTT. The chain is built from TRBV28 and TRBJ1-1; tentatively, D is TRBD1 (5 bases). Germline-derived CDR1 and CDR2 are MDHEN and SYDVKM. Trimming pared 2 bases from V and 5 bases from J, leaving 15 bases between. The CDR3 has 15 residues.

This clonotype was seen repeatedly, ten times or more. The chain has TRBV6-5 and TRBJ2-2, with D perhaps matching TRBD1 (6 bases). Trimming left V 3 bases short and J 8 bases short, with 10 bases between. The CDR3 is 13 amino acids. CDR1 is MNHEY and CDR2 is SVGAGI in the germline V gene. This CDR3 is CASSYGGGGELFF. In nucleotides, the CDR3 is TGTGCCAGCAGTTATGGGGGCGGTGGGGAGCTGTTTTTT.

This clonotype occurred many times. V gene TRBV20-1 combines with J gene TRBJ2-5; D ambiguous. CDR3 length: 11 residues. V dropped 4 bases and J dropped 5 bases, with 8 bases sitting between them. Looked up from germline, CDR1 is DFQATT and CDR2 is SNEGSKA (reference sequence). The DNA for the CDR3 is TGCAGTGCTACGGCGGAGGAGACCCAGTACTTC. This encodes CSATAEETQYF.

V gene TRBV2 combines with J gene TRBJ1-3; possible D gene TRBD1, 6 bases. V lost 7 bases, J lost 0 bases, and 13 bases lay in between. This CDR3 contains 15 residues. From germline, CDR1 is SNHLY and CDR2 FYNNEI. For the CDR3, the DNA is TGTGCCAGCACTGTTGGGGACAACTCTGGAAACACCATATATTTT. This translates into CASTVGDNSGNTIYF.

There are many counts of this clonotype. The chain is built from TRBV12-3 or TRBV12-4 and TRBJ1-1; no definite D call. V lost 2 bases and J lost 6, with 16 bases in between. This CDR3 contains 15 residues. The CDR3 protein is CASSLSGGQRAEAFF. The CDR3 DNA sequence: TGTGCCAGCAGTTTATCGGGCGGTCAAAGGGCTGAAGCTTTCTTT.

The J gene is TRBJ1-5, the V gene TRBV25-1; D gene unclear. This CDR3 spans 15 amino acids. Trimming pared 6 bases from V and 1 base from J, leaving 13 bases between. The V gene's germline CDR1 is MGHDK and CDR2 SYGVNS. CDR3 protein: CASRTPGRSNQPQHF. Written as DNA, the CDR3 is TGTGCCAGCAGGACCCCGGGAAGGAGCAATCAGCCCCAGCATTTT.

The CDR3 loop reads CASSLSGQGGNEQYF. Written as DNA, the CDR3 is TGTGCCAGCAGTTTGTCGGGACAGGGAGGGAACGAGCAGTACTTC. This chain joins TRBV28 and TRBJ2-7; 9 positions match TRBD1. CDR1 is MDHEN, CDR2 SYDVKM, per germline. CDR3 length: 15 residues. V trimming: 3 bases; J trimming: 5 bases; junction bases outside the gene matches: 8.

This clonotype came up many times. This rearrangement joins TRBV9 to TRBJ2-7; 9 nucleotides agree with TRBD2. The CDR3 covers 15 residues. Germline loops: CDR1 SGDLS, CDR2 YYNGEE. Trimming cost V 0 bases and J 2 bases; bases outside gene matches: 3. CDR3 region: CASSVASGDTYEQYF. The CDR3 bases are TGTGCCAGCAGCGTAGCTAGCGGGGACACCTACGAGCAGTACTTC.

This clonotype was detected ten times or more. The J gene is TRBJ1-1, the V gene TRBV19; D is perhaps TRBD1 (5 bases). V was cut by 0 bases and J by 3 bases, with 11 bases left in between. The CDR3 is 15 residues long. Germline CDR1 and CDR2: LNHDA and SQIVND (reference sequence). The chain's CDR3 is CASSIERRGYTEAFF. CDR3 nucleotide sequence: TGTGCCAGTAGTATAGAGCGGAGGGGATACACTGAAGCTTTCTTT.

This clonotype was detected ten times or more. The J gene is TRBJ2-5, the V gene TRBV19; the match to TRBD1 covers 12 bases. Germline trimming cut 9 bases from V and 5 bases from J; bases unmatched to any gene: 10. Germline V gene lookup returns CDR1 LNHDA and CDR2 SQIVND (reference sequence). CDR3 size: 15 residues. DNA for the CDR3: TGTGCCAGCCAAACCGGGACAGGGGGCTTTGAGACCCAGTACTTC. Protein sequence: CASQTGTGGFETQYF.

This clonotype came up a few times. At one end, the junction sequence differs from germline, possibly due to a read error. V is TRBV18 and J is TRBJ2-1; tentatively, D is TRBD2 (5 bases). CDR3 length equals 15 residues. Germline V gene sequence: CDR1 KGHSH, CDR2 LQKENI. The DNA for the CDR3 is TGTGCCAGCTCACCCGCAGAGCAGGAGGAGATTGAGCGGTTCTTC. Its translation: CASSPAEQEEIERFF.

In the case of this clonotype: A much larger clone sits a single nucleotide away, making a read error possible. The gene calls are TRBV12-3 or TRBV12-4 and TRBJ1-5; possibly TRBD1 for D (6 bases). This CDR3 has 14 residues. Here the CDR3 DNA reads TGTGCCAGCAGTTTCGTCGCAGGGGCTCTGCCCCAGCAGTTT. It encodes CASSFVAGALPQQF.

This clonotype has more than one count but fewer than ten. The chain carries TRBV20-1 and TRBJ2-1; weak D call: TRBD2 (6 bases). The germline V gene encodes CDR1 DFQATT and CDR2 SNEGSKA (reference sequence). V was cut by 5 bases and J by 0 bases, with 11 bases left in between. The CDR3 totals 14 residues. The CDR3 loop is CSAGAGSSYNEQFF. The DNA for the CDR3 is TGCAGTGCTGGAGCGGGCAGCTCCTACAATGAGCAGTTCTTC.

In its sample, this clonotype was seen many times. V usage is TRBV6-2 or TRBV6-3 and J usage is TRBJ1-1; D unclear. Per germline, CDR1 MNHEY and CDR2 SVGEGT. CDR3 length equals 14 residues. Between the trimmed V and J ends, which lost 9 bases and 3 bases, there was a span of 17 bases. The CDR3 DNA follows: TGTGCCAGGGACTCCCGGGGAAGGTACACTGAAGCTTTCTTT. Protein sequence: CARDSRGRYTEAFF.

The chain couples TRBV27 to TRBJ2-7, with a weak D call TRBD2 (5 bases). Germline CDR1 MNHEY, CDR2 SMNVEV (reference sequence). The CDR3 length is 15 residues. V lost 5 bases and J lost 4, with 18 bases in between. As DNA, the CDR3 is TGTGCCAGCAGTCCCCCCGGAGCGGTGGCGTACGAGCAGTACTTC. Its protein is CASSPPGAVAYEQYF.

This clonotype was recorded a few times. The CDR3 region is CAWSGTGGQGAQYF. CDR3 sequence (DNA): TGTGCCTGGAGTGGGACAGGGGGACAGGGGGCCCAGTACTTC. The V and J genes are TRBV30 and TRBJ2-5, with 11 positions matching TRBD1. V trimming: 1 base; J trimming: 9 bases; junction bases outside the gene matches: 7. This CDR3 region has 14 residues. The germline gives CDR1 GTSNPN, CDR2 SVGIG (reference sequence).

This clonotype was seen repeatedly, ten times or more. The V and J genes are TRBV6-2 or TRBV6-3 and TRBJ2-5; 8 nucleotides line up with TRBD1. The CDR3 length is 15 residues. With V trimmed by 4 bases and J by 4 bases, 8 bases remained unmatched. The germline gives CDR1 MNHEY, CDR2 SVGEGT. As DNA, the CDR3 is TGTGCCAGCAGTTCCTCGACAGGGGTGGGAGAGACCCAGTACTTC. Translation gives CASSSSTGVGETQYF.

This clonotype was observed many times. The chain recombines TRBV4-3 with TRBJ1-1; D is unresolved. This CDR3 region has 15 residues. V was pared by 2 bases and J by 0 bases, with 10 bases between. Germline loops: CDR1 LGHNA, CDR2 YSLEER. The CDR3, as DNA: TGCGCCAGCAGCCAACTCGGACGGTTGAACACTGAAGCTTTCTTT. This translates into CASSQLGRLNTEAFF.

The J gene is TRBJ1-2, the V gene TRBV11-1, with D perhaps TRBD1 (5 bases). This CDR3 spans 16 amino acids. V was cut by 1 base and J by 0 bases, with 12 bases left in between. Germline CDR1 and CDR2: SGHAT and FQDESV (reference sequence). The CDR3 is CASSLGRGTTNYGYTF. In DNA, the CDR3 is TGTGCCAGCAGCTTAGGGCGGGGCACAACTAACTATGGCTACACCTTC.

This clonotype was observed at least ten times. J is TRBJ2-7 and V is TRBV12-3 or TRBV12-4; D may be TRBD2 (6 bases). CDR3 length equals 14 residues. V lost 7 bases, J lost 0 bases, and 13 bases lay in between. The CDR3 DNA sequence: TGTGCCAGCACCCGGGACTGGGACTCCTACGAGCAGTACTTC. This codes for CASTRDWDSYEQYF.

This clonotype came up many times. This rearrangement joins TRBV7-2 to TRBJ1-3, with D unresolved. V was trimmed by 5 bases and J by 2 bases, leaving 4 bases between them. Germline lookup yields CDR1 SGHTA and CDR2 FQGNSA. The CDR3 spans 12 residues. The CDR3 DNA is TGTGCCAGCAGCCCTGCTGGAAACACCATATATTTT. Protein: CASSPAGNTIYF.

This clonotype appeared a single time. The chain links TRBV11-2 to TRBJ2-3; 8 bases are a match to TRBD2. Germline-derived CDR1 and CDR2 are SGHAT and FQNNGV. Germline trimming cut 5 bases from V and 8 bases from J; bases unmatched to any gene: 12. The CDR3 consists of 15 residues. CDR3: CASSQGTGGPGTQYF. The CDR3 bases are TGTGCCAGCAGCCAAGGAACGGGGGGGCCGGGTACGCAGTATTTT.